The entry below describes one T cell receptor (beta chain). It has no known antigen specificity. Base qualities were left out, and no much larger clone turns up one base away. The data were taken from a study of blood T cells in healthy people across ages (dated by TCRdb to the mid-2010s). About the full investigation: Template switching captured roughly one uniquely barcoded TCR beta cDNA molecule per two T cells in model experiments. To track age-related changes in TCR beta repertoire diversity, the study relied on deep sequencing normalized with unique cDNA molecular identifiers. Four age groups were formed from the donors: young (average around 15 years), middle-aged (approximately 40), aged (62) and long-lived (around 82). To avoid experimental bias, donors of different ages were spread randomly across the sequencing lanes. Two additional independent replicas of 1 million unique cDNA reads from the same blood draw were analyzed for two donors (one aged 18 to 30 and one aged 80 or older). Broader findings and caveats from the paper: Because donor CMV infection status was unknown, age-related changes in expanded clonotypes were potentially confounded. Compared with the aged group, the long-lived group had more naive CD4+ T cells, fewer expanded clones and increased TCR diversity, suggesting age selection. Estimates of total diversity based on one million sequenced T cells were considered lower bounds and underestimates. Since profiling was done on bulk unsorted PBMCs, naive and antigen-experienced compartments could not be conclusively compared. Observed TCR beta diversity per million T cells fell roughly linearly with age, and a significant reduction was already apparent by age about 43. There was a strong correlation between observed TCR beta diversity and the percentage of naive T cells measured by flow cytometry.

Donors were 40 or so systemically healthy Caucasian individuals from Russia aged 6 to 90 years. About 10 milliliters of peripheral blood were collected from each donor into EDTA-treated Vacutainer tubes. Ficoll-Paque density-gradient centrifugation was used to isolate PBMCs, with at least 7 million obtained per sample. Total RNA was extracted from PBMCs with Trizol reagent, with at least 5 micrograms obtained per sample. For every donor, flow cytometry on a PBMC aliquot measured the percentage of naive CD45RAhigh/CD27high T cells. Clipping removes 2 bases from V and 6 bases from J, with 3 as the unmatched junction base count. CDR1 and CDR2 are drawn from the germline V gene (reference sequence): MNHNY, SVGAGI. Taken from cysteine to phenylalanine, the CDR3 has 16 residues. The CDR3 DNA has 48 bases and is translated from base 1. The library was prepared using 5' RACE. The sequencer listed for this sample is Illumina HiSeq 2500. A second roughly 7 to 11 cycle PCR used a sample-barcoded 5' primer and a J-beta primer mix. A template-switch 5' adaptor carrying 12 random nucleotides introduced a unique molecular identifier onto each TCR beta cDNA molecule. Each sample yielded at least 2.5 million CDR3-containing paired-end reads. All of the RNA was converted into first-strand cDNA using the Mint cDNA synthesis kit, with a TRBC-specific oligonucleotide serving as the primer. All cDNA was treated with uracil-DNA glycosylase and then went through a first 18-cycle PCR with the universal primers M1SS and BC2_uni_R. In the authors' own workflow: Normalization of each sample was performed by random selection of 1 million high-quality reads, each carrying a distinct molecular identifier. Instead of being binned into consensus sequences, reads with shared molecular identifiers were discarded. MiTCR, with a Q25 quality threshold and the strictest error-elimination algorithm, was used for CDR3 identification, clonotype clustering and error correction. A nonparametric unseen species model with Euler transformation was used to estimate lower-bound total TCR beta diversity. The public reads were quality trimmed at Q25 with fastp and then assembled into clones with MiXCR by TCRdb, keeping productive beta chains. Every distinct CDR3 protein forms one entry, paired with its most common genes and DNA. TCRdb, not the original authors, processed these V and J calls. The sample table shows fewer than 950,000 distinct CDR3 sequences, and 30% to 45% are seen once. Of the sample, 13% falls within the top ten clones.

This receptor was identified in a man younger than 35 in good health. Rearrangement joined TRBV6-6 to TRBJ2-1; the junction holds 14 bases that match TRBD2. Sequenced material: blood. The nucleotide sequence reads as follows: TGTGCCAGCAGTTACGGGACTAGCGGGAGAGCCAATGAGCAGTTCTTC. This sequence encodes CASSYGTSGRANEQFF.